This note documents a single T cell receptor (beta chain) sequence. Germline lookup yields CDR1 SGHRS and CDR2 YFSETQ. Trimming at V came to 4 bases and at J to 6 bases, leaving 7 bases not matched to a gene. The CDR3 extends over 14 amino acids. These data are taken from a study of shared clonotypes between healthy human individuals. TCRdb's copy holds only in-frame clones and misses some; the assay was immunoSEQ multiplex PCR. The sample records fewer than 2.5 million clones, 90% to 95% being singletons. The chain has TRBV5-1 and TRBJ2-1; 7 nucleotides agree with TRBD2. Source material: naive CD4+ T cells from PBMCs. Subset noted: CD45RA+ positively selected. The source of this sequence is a man younger than 30 in good health. Some clones in this sample may be carry-over from other donors' samples. The DNA of the CDR3 is TGCGCCAGCAGCCTAACTAGCGCGTCCAATGAGCAGTTCTTC. Encoded protein: CASSLTSASNEQFF.